This TCR beta chain was profiled in a study of blood T cell repertoires in COVID-19 (dated by TCRdb to 2018 to 2020). Turning to the overall study: The collaborator samples originated in the United States, Italy and Spain and spanned the acute and convalescent phases of COVID-19. Where available, HLA class I and class II types were obtained from metadata supplied by the sample provider rather than from assay-based typing. Samples were obtained from the ongoing ImmuneRACE study (first 160 participants) and from 1,000 to 1,500 subjects provided by 6 global collaborators. A de-identified subject ID, COVID-19 status, age in years and sex were almost always included in the sample metadata. The repertoires were released in a freely available public database intended as a resource for research on the immune response to SARS-CoV-2. The material from the prospective study consisted of cDNA or gDNA derived from T cells, B-cell-depleted T cells, or PBMCs. The dataset comprised deeply sampled blood TCRbeta repertoires from subjects exposed to, actively infected with, or recovered from COVID-19.

Study-level results and caveats: Clinical and demographic metadata were provided uncurated, with the amount varying by source and participant.

This clone was recorded once. The clone's antigen remains unknown. No quality values exist for individual bases; no much larger clone is one base distant. TCRbeta CDR3 regions were amplified from genomic DNA by means of the immunoSEQ Assay, a bias-controlled multiplex PCR. The original methods were these. The number of nucleated cells in each sample was estimated from the amplification of reference gene primers within the assay. To quantify the absolute abundance of each unique TCRbeta CDR3 rearrangement, sequence reads were collapsed and filtered. For each sample, productive Simpson clonality was calculated by taking the square root of Simpson's diversity index across productive rearrangements. Held by TCRdb, this immuneACCESS table contains in-frame sequences only and omits some clones. Under half of the omission traces to an unresolved V gene where checked; the cause of the rest is unknown. Clonal size and the V and J genes are those of that table, whereas D and trimming came from the DNA. For this sample there are under 55,000 clones; 87% appear just once. The ten largest clones represent about 8.8% of the sample.

The CDR3 sequence holds 16 residues, the cysteine and phenylalanine included. Of the read, only the CDR3 DNA is kept; its 48 bases are in frame from base 1. The trim is 3 bases for V and 0 bases for J, with a gap of 14 bases between the germline ends. Sequences MNHEY (CDR1) and SMNVEV (CDR2) are obtained from the germline V gene (reference sequence). Whole blood was collected in K2EDTA tubes by collaborating institutions according to the institutions' own protocols. For TCRbeta analysis, collaborators shipped samples as frozen whole blood, isolated PBMCs, or DNA extracted from either of those sample types.

The material sequenced was peripheral blood. This receptor chain uses TRBV27 and TRBJ1-1; the D gene remains uncertain. The receptor was isolated from an elderly woman with active COVID-19. The nucleotide sequence is given as TGTGCCAGCAGTTTTGGAACTGGACTGATGAACACTGAAGCTTTCTTT. Translated, this is CASSFGTGLMNTEAFF.